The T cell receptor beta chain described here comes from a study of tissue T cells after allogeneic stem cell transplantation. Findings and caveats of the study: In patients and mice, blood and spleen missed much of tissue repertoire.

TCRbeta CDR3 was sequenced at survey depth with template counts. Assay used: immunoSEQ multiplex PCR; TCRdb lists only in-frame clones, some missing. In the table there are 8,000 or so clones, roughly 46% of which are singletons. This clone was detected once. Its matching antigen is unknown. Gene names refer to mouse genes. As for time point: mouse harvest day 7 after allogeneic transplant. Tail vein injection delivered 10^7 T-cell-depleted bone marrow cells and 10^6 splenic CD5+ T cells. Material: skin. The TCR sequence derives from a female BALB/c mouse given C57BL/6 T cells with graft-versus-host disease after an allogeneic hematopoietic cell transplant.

CDR3 amino acids: CASGKGQDTGQLYF. The covered CDR3 bases are TGTGCCAGCGGGAAGGGACAGGACACCGGGCAGCTCTAC. The chain recombines TRBV13-2 with TRBJ2-2; 8 nucleotides line up with TRBD1. The read falls 1 residue short of the CDR3 end, and the missing part is taken from the germline J gene. V gave up 5 bases and J gave up 3 bases; unmatched junction bases: 3. The CDR3 is 14 residues long. Germline CDR1 reads NNHNN; CDR2 reads SYGAGS (reference sequence).